The 15 T cell receptor beta chains presented below share a single source sample, sequenced in a study of blood T cell repertoires in COVID-19. Sequenced by immunoSEQ multiplex PCR; TCRdb stores in-frame clones only, minus some. The sample lists some 200,000 clones, 84% seen once, with approximately 15% in the top ten. The sequenced material came from peripheral blood. Receptors were obtained from a man aged 25-40 years with active or convalescent COVID-19.

The chain is built from TRBV6-1 and TRBJ1-1, with TRBD1 identical over 8 bases. Germline CDR1 reads MNHNS; CDR2 reads SASEGT. The CDR3 has 17 amino acids. The J segment lost 0 bases and the V segment lost 2 bases, leaving 8 bases of the junction unmatched. CDR3 coding DNA: TGTGCCAGCAGTGAACCCGGGACAGGCTACTTGAACACTGAAGCTTTCTTT. It codes for CASSEPGTGYLNTEAFF.

This clone came up once. This chain joins TRBV28 and TRBJ1-3, with 7 nucleotides matching TRBD1. Germline V gene lookup returns CDR1 MDHEN and CDR2 SYDVKM. Trimming at V came to 3 bases and at J to 8 bases, leaving 7 bases not matched to a gene. The CDR3 runs to 14 residues. For the CDR3, the DNA is TGTGCCAGCAGTTTGGCGACAGGGCAGGACACCATATATTTT. Translation: CASSLATGQDTIYF.

Comment on this clone: Other DNA sequences from this sample encode an identical CDR3 as well. This sequence joins TRBV18 and TRBJ1-1; 10 nucleotides line up with TRBD1. Trimming cost V 3 bases and J 1 base; bases outside gene matches: 2. CDR1 and CDR2 from the germline V gene are KGHSH and LQKENI. The CDR3 has 15 amino acids. As DNA, the CDR3 is TGTGCCAGCTCACCTCGGGACAGGGGGAACACTGAAGCTTTCTTT. This gives the protein CASSPRDRGNTEAFF.

This chain joins TRBV24-1 and TRBJ1-1; 10 bases match TRBD1. Unmatched junction bases numbered 6, after V lost 4 bases and J lost 5 bases. The CDR3 extends over 15 amino acids. CDR1 and CDR2 (germline): KGHDR, SFDVKD. The CDR3 sequence: CATSDPGTGDTEAFF. CDR3 DNA sequence: TGTGCCACCAGTGACCCCGGGACAGGGGATACTGAAGCTTTCTTT.

This clone was detected a few times. This chain uses TRBV30 with TRBJ2-7, with 10 bases aligning to TRBD2. V gave up 0 bases and J gave up 2 bases; unmatched junction bases: 7. The CDR3 loop spans 16 amino acids. Looked up from germline, CDR1 is GTSNPN and CDR2 is SVGIG (reference sequence). This CDR3 reads CAWSVLAGRRAYEQYF. As DNA, the CDR3 is TGTGCCTGGAGTGTACTAGCGGGAAGGAGGGCCTACGAGCAGTACTTC. The whole variable domain, filled in from reference TRBV30 and TRBJ2-7, reads SQTIHQWPATLVQPVGSPLSLECTVEGTSNPNLYWYRQAAGRGLQLLFYSVGIGQISSEVPQNLSASRPQDRQFILSSKKLLLSDSGFYLCAWSVLAGRRAYEQYFGPGTRLTVT.

The V call is TRBV7-6, the J call TRBJ1-1; TRBD1 is a possible D gene (5 bases). There are 16 residues in the CDR3. Trimming shortened V by 0 bases and J by 4 bases, and 15 bases separated the two germline ends. Per the germline V gene, CDR1 is SGHVS and CDR2 is FNYEAQ. The CDR3 is CASSLAAGERSTEAFF. For the CDR3, the DNA is TGTGCCAGCAGCTTAGCGGCGGGGGAGAGGAGCACTGAAGCTTTCTTT.

The rearrangement links TRBV27 to TRBJ2-7, with D possibly being TRBD1 (5 bases). The CDR3 length is 15 residues. V dropped 1 base and J dropped 7 bases, with 17 bases sitting between them. In germline, CDR1 is MNHEY, CDR2 SMNVEV (reference sequence). This CDR3 reads CASSLWGRDPREQYF. CDR3 sequence (DNA): TGTGCCAGCAGTTTATGGGGCAGGGATCCGAGAGAGCAGTACTTC.

This chain uses TRBV11-3 with TRBJ1-1; D not resolved. This CDR3 is 12 amino acids long. V was cut by 4 bases and J by 11 bases, with 14 bases left in between. CDR1 SGHNT and CDR2 YENEEA come from the germline V gene. CDR3 protein: CASSSAGDRAFF. CDR3 in DNA: TGTGCCAGCAGCTCCGCGGGAGACCGGGCTTTCTTT.

This sequence joins TRBV19 and TRBJ1-5; 8 bases match TRBD1. Germline CDR1 LNHDA, CDR2 SQIVND (reference sequence). The CDR3 is made up of 14 amino acids. V was pared by 3 bases and J by 5 bases, with 3 bases of the junction left unmatched. The CDR3 here is CASSIRQGHQPQHF. CDR3 nucleotide sequence: TGTGCCAGTAGTATCAGACAGGGGCATCAGCCCCAGCATTTT. The whole variable domain, remainder taken from reference TRBV19 and TRBJ1-5, is DGGITQSPKYLFRKEGQNVTLSCEQNLNHDAMYWYRQDPGQGLRLIYYSQIVNDFQKGDIAEGYSVSREKKESFPLTVTSAQKNPTAFYLCASSIRQGHQPQHFGDGTRLSIL.

The rearrangement uses TRBV6-4 and TRBJ2-1; 8 bases agree with TRBD2. The CDR3 is made up of 13 amino acids. V lost 10 bases to trimming and J lost 9 bases; unmatched junction nucleotides: 11. CDR1 is MRHNA and CDR2 is SNTAGT in the germline V gene. CDR3 nucleotides: TGTGCCACCCGCGCGGGGGGCCTCGGTGAGCAGTTCTTC. It yields the protein CATRAGGLGEQFF.

This rearrangement joins TRBV4-2 to TRBJ2-3; 8 bases are shared with TRBD2. The CDR3 sequence is 17 residues long. The V segment lost 1 base and the J segment 2 bases; nucleotides outside the gene matches: 8. Germline V lookup: CDR1 LGHNA, CDR2 YNFKEQ. CDR3 residues: CASSQVRAGALTDTQYF. CDR3 coding DNA: TGTGCCAGCAGCCAAGTCAGAGCGGGGGCCCTCACAGATACGCAGTATTTT.

V is TRBV15 and J is TRBJ2-3; the match to TRBD2 covers 7 bases. The CDR3 consists of 16 residues. With 3 bases clipped from V and 3 bases from J, the junction kept 9 bases outside the gene matches. Germline CDR1 reads LNHNV; CDR2 reads YYDKDF (reference sequence). The DNA for the CDR3 is TGTGCCACCAGCAGTTGGGGGAGGGGCGTAACAGATACGCAGTATTTT. Translating it yields CATSSWGRGVTDTQYF.

This clone appeared a few times. V is TRBV11-2 and J is TRBJ1-1; D remains ambiguous. Germline V lookup: CDR1 SGHAT, CDR2 FQNNGV. V was clipped by 0 bases and J by 3 bases, with 5 bases between them. The CDR3 is 13 amino acids. This CDR3 is CASSLDGHTEAFF. The CDR3, as DNA: TGTGCCAGCAGCTTAGACGGTCACACTGAAGCTTTCTTT.

The CDR3 loop reads CASSIGTGTGFGYTF. CDR3 sequence (DNA): TGTGCCAGTAGTATAGGCACCGGGACAGGGTTCGGCTACACCTTC. The chain links TRBV19 to TRBJ1-2; 9 positions match TRBD1. The germline gives CDR1 LNHDA, CDR2 SQIVND (reference sequence). The length of the CDR3 is 15 residues. V was pared by 1 base and J by 8 bases, with 8 bases of the junction left unmatched. Full variable domain (remainder filled in from reference TRBV19 and TRBJ1-2): DGGITQSPKYLFRKEGQNVTLSCEQNLNHDAMYWYRQDPGQGLRLIYYSQIVNDFQKGDIAEGYSVSREKKESFPLTVTSAQKNPTAFYLCASSIGTGTGFGYTFGSGTRLTVV.

This chain connects TRBV5-1 to TRBJ1-6; D is unclear. Germline V gene lookup returns CDR1 SGHRS and CDR2 YFSETQ. The CDR3 covers 14 residues. V lost 0 bases and J lost 8, with 9 bases in between. The CDR3 region has the DNA TGCGCCAGCAGCTTGGGCGGGAATGATTCACCCCTCCACTTT. It is translated as CASSLGGNDSPLHF. Full variable domain (rest looked up from reference TRBV5-1 and TRBJ1-6): KAGVTQTPRYLIKTRGQQVTLSCSPISGHRSVSWYQQTPGQGLQFLFEYFSETQRNKGNFPGRFSGRQFSNSRSEMNVSTLELGDSALYLCASSLGGNDSPLHFGNGTRLTVT.